This T cell receptor (beta chain) was sequenced during a study of CD8+CD57+ T cells in acquired aplastic anemia. For the study at large: The sorted CD4+ and CD8+ cells yielded an average about 3.5 ug of DNA.

This clonotype was recorded many times. The antigen is not known. Points from the study as a whole: Twenty-nine CD8+ CDR3 sequences were shared between patients and controls. Significant differences in CD8+ Simpson's diversity were not observed between patients and controls.

Genomic DNA served as template for TCR beta VDJ and CDR3 profiling. TCRdb redid the calling of the reads with MiXCR, one entry per CDR3 protein. The table lists some 200,000 distinct CDR3 sequences, approximately 48% of them singletons. CD8+CD57+ cell expansion, shown by flow cytometry, had occurred in the patients selected for sequencing. Patients were therapy-naive when their blood was sampled. In germline, CDR1 is SGHNT, CDR2 YYREEE (reference sequence). This CDR3 comprises 13 residues. Trimming cost V 2 bases and J 4 bases, with 9 bases left between them. The sample taken for sequencing was sorted CD4+, CD8+, or CD8+CD57+ T cells (not recorded which) from PBMCs. The sequence was obtained from a human donor with aplastic anemia. The V call is TRBV5-4, the J call TRBJ2-5, with D possibly being TRBD1 (5 bases). DNA of the CDR3: TGTGCCAGCAGCTTCCAGGGTAGAGAGACCCAGTACTTC. This sequence encodes CASSFQGRETQYF.